The sequence of this TCR beta chain was determined in a study of identical twins. Study observations and caveats: Out-of-frame beta chain sequences displayed weaker excess sharing between twins.

The table lists this clonotype with a few counts. Its target is not known. TCRdb analysed the 5' RACE reads with MiXCR anew, one entry per CDR3 protein. This sample yields about 730,000 distinct CDR3 sequences, of which approximately 22% are seen a single time; roughly 4% belongs to the top ten. Trimming took 10 bases from V and 8 from J, leaving 25 bases between them. Germline V gene sequence: CDR1 ENHRY, CDR2 SYGVKD. CDR3 length equals 15 residues. A further study also used this sample, focusing on T cells expressing NK-cell markers. From that second work: TCR beta repertoires came from sorted CD3+CD56+NKG2C+, CD3+CD56+NKG2C- and CD3+CD56-NKG2C+ T cells. Researchers report these clonotypes also headed the CD3+CD56-NKG2C+ fraction in a few donors. Clones of NKG2C+ T cells that had expanded were of unclear HCMV specificity.

What was sequenced was PBMCs. The rearrangement links TRBV10-3 to TRBJ2-3; TRBD2 might be the D (6 bases). The TCR was taken from a woman aged 18-29 years in good health. The CDR3 is CATSHGTSRSGTQYF. The CDR3 DNA is TGTGCCACGTCCCACGGGACTTCCCGGTCGGGTACGCAGTATTTT.